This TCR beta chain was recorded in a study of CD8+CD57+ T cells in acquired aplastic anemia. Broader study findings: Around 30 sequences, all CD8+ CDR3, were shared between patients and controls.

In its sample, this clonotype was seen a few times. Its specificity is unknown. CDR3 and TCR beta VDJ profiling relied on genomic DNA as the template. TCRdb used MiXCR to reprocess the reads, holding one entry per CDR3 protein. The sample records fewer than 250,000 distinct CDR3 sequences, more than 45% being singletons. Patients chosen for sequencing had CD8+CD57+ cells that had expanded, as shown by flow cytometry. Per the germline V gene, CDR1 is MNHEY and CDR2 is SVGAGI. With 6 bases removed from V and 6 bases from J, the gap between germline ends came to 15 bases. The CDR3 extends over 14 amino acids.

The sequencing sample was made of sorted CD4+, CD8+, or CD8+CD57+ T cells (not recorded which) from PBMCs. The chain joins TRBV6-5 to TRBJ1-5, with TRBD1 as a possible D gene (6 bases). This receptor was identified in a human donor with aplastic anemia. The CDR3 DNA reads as TGTGCCAGCAGCGGGACACCCGTGAGTCAGCCCCAGCATTTT. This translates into CASSGTPVSQPQHF.